This TCR beta chain originates from a study of blood T cell repertoires in COVID-19 (dated by TCRdb to about 2020). As for the study more broadly: ImmuneRACE Cohort 3 recovered participants were defined by two consecutive negative NP/OP PCR tests, healthcare professional clearance, or symptom resolution. Where HLA class I and class II types were available, the types were taken from metadata supplied by the sample provider, not from assay-based typing. Samples covering the acute and convalescent phases of COVID-19 were provided by collaborators in the United States, Italy and Spain. The material from the prospective study consisted of cDNA or gDNA derived from T cells, B-cell-depleted T cells, or PBMCs. Samples came from the ongoing ImmuneRACE study (first 160 participants) plus 1,254 subjects from 6 global collaborators. The repertoires were released in a freely available public database intended as a resource for research on the immune response to SARS-CoV-2. A de-identified subject ID, COVID-19 status, age in years and sex were almost always included in the sample metadata. Subjects who had been exposed to COVID-19, were actively infected with it, or had recovered from it provided the deeply sampled blood TCRbeta repertoires that made up the dataset. What the research found in general, with its limitations: The quantity of clinical and demographic metadata differed by source and by participant and was supplied without curation.

From the cysteine through the phenylalanine, the CDR3 covers 15 amino acids. The retained sequence is limited to the CDR3, 45 bases, with the frame set at the first base. At the junction V is shortened by 2 bases and J by 3 bases; bases outside the gene matches: 6. The germline V gene specifies SGHVS as CDR1 and FQNEAQ as CDR2. Enrolling through a virtual design, the prospective study's participants ranged in age from roughly 18 to 89 years and lived across about two dozen United States geographic areas. Cohort assignment in the prospective study relied on participant-reported clinical history from a screening survey and a study questionnaire. In the prospective study, mobile phlebotomists collected whole blood, serum and a nasopharyngeal or oropharyngeal swab from each participant. Participants in the prospective study had the option to provide additional blood draws and questionnaires over a roughly 2-month period. Prospective study blood samples were shipped either frozen or at room temperature before DNA extraction.

TCRbeta CDR3 regions were amplified from genomic DNA using the immunoSEQ Assay, a bias-controlled multiplex PCR. Turning to the authors' computational methods: Within the assay, amplification of reference gene primers was used to estimate how many nucleated cells each sample contained. Sequence reads were collapsed and filtered to measure the absolute abundance of every unique TCRbeta CDR3 rearrangement. For each sample, productive Simpson clonality was calculated by taking the square root of Simpson's diversity index across productive rearrangements. What TCRdb holds here is the immuneACCESS table cut down to in-frame rearrangements. Part of the clones is not present; checked against another copy, under half of the missing clones reflect an unresolved V gene, and the others are unexplained. That table furnishes V, J and clone size, whereas the DNA furnished D and trimming. The sample table holds about 360,000 clones, of which approximately 87% were seen once. Of the sample, 1.5% to 2.5% falls within the top ten clones.

With respect to this clone: Its antigen is not yet known. Base qualities were left out, and no much larger clone turns up one base away.

This sequence uses TRBV7-8 and TRBJ2-7, with 8 bases matching TRBD2. The material sequenced was PBMCs or T cells enriched from blood (not recorded which). The sequence was collected from a man in his forties in a cohort exposed to, infected with or recovered from COVID-19 (not recorded which). The nucleotide sequence is TGTGCCAGCAGCTTACTAGCGGGCATAGGCTACGAGCAGTACTTC. Translated, it reads CASSLLAGIGYEQYF.